The 30 T cell receptor beta chains below were found in one sample sequenced in a study of blood T cell repertoires in COVID-19. The method was immunoSEQ multiplex PCR; TCRdb's version includes in-frame clones alone and lacks a portion of them. The data show roughly 230,000 clones, around 81% seen once. Sequenced: peripheral blood. The receptors originated from a man aged 50-60 years with active or convalescent COVID-19.

The sample holds one count of this clone. The CDR3 nucleotides read TGTGCCAGCTCCATGGGGGGAGGCACAGATACGCAGTATTTT. Translated: CASSMGGGTDTQYF. The V and J genes are TRBV19 and TRBJ2-3; a possible D gene is TRBD2 (6 bases). CDR3 length equals 14 residues. Trimming left V 9 bases short and J 1 base short, with 14 bases between. CDR1 is LNHDA, CDR2 SQIVND, per germline (reference sequence). Supplemented by reference TRBV19 and TRBJ2-3, the full variable domain reads DGGITQSPKYLFRKEGQNVTLSCEQNLNHDAMYWYRQDPGQGLRLIYYSQIVNDFQKGDIAEGYSVSREKKESFPLTVTSAQKNPTAFYLCASSMGGGTDTQYFGPGTRLTVL.

On this clone itself: One end of the junction is discordant with germline, which a read error may explain. The chain carries TRBV4-3 and TRBJ2-7; D is possibly TRBD2 (5 bases). Germline lookup yields CDR1 LGHNA and CDR2 YSLEER. CDR3 size: 13 residues. CDR3 protein: CASSQPWTSLNPF. CDR3 coding DNA: TGCGCCAGCAGCCAACCCTGGACTTCTTTAAACCCCTTC.

The chain joins TRBV6-1 to TRBJ2-1, with TRBD2 matching 11 bases. V was pared by 1 base and J by 4 bases, with 3 bases of the junction left unmatched. The CDR3 extends over 16 amino acids. Per germline, CDR1 MNHNS and CDR2 SASEGT. CDR3 in amino acids: CASSEVVAGGYNEQFF. CDR3 coding DNA: TGTGCCAGCAGTGAAGTGGTAGCGGGGGGGTACAATGAGCAGTTCTTC.

This clone was found once. This chain joins TRBV19 and TRBJ2-1; 12 nucleotides align to TRBD2. The CDR3 length is 16 residues. V dropped 3 bases and J dropped 6; count of bases not matched to a gene: 6. Per the germline V gene, CDR1 is LNHDA and CDR2 is SQIVND (reference sequence). DNA of the CDR3: TGTGCCAGTAGTATGGGTCTAGCGGGGGGGAGCAATGAGCAGTTCTTC. Translated: CASSMGLAGGSNEQFF.

The CDR3 spells CASSSGTGGWDEQFF. The CDR3 DNA reads TGTGCCAGCAGTTCCGGGACAGGGGGCTGGGATGAGCAGTTCTTC. The chain couples TRBV5-4 to TRBJ2-1, with 12 bases lining up with TRBD1. Germline CDR1 SGHNT, CDR2 YYREEE (reference sequence). There are 15 residues in the CDR3. Trimming at V came to 5 bases and at J to 8 bases, leaving 8 bases not matched to a gene.

The CDR3 here is CASSPPGLAANNEQFF. CDR3 coding DNA: TGTGCCAGCAGCCCACCGGGACTAGCGGCCAACAATGAGCAGTTCTTC. The genes are TRBV3-1 (or the pseudogene TRBV3-2) and TRBJ2-1; 11 nucleotides line up with TRBD2. This CDR3 contains 16 residues. Trimming removed 4 bases from V and 5 bases from J; junction bases left unmatched: 7. Germline lookup yields CDR1 LGHDT and CDR2 YNNKEL (reference sequence).

DNA of the CDR3: TGTGCCAGCACTCTAAGAGGGACAGGGGTCGCTTTCTTT. Protein product: CASTLRGTGVAFF. The chain carries TRBV12-3 or TRBV12-4 and TRBJ1-1; 10 bases line up with TRBD1. The CDR3 totals 13 residues. The J segment lost 11 bases and the V segment lost 7 bases, leaving 10 bases of the junction unmatched.

The chain has TRBV5-1 and TRBJ2-7; TRBD2 aligns across 8 bases. CDR1 is SGHRS, CDR2 YFSETQ, per germline. This CDR3 has 13 residues. V lost 4 bases and J lost 4; bases outside the gene matches: 4. The CDR3 here is CASSPGGGYEQYF. CDR3 coding DNA: TGCGCCAGCAGCCCCGGGGGGGGGTACGAGCAGTACTTC.

The chain employs TRBV5-6 and TRBJ1-5; TRBD1 is a possible D gene (6 bases). CDR3 length equals 13 residues. The ends were cut back, 4 bases at V and 5 bases at J, with 10 bases in the middle. From germline, CDR1 is SGHDT and CDR2 YYEEEE. The CDR3 loop reads CASSPQGYQPQHF. CDR3 in DNA: TGTGCCAGCAGCCCGCAGGGGTATCAGCCCCAGCATTTT.

There are a few counts of this clone. This chain uses TRBV6-1 with TRBJ2-4; D is unclear. V was clipped by 1 base and J by 0 bases, with 16 bases between them. Germline V lookup: CDR1 MNHNS, CDR2 SASEGT. The CDR3 runs to 18 residues. The CDR3 is CASSEEAVTALAKNIQYF. In DNA, the CDR3 is TGTGCCAGCAGTGAAGAGGCTGTAACAGCCCTAGCCAAAAACATTCAGTACTTC.

This chain uses TRBV28 with TRBJ2-7, with 7 bases lining up with TRBD1. Germline trimming cut 8 bases from V and 4 bases from J; bases unmatched to any gene: 8. The germline gives CDR1 MDHEN, CDR2 SYDVKM. CDR3 length equals 13 residues. CDR3 loop: CASGSGGVYEQYF. CDR3 sequence (DNA): TGTGCCAGCGGGTCAGGGGGAGTTTACGAGCAGTACTTC.

V is TRBV6-6 and J is TRBJ1-1, with D perhaps matching TRBD1 (5 bases). The germline gives CDR1 MNHNY, CDR2 SVGAGI (reference sequence). This CDR3 comprises 14 residues. The germline V and J ends were trimmed by 0 bases and 3 bases, with 8 bases remaining between them. The CDR3 DNA is TGTGCCAGCAGTTACTCGATAGGGGACACTGAAGCTTTCTTT. This translates into CASSYSIGDTEAFF.

This clone showed up just a few times. This chain links TRBV7-9 with TRBJ1-2, with a tentative D call TRBD1 (6 bases). The CDR3 is 14 residues long. Per germline, CDR1 SEHNR and CDR2 FQNEAQ (reference sequence). The germline V and J ends were trimmed by 5 bases and 5 bases, with 15 bases remaining between them. The CDR3 spells CASSQGGQLYGYTF. The CDR3, as DNA: TGTGCCAGCAGCCAAGGCGGACAGCTTTATGGCTACACCTTC.

This clone was seen a single time. The rearrangement joins TRBV15 to TRBJ1-6; possibly TRBD1 for D (5 bases). The V end was cut by 1 base, the J end by 10 bases, with 11 bases between. Germline values: CDR1 LNHNV, CDR2 YYDKDF (reference sequence). The CDR3 consists of 14 residues. In nucleotides, the CDR3 is TGTGCCACCAGCAGAGGGAGGGGAGGATCACCCCTCCACTTT. Protein product: CATSRGRGGSPLHF.

This sequence joins TRBV2 and TRBJ1-2, with 8 positions matching TRBD1. Germline trimming cut 6 bases from V and 8 bases from J; bases unmatched to any gene: 8. This CDR3 is built from 13 residues. In germline, CDR1 is SNHLY, CDR2 FYNNEI. CDR3 loop: CASRPTGVGGYTF. CDR3 DNA: TGTGCCAGCAGGCCGACAGGGGTTGGGGGCTACACCTTC.

This clone was recorded a few times. The chain carries TRBV29-1 and TRBJ1-1; 9 nucleotides line up with TRBD1. The CDR3 contains 14 residues. Germline V gives CDR1 SQVTM, CDR2 ANQGSEA. The trim removed 5 bases at V and 4 bases at J, leaving 8 bases unmatched. The DNA of the CDR3 is TGCAGCGTTAGCGGTGGGACAGGGACCACTGAAGCTTTCTTT. Protein: CSVSGGTGTTEAFF.

The rearrangement links TRBV6-1 to TRBJ2-3; 12 positions agree with TRBD2. CDR3 length: 21 residues. Trimming cost V 0 bases and J 0 bases; bases outside gene matches: 13. Germline V gene lookup returns CDR1 MNHNS and CDR2 SASEGT. The chain's CDR3 is CASSEAEGLAGGFSSTDTQYF. The CDR3 DNA reads as TGTGCCAGCAGTGAAGCGGAGGGGCTAGCGGGGGGGTTTTCTAGCACAGATACGCAGTATTTT.

This chain connects TRBV10-3 to TRBJ1-4, with 10 bases that match TRBD1. J was trimmed by 10 bases and V by 0 bases; bases with no gene match: 11. Germline assignment: CDR1 ENHRY and CDR2 SYGVKD. The CDR3 is made up of 17 amino acids. Here the CDR3 reads CAISESAGDRGRTKLFF. CDR3 sequence (DNA): TGTGCCATCAGTGAGTCGGCGGGGGACAGGGGTAGAACAAAACTGTTTTTT.

The CDR3 bases are TGTGCCAGCAGCTTCGGGACAGTCGACACAGATACGCAGTATTTT. It translates to CASSFGTVDTDTQYF. This chain uses TRBV7-9 with TRBJ2-3; 7 bases are shared with TRBD1. The junction had 5 bases not matched to a gene; V was cut back by 3 bases and J by 2 bases. Germline CDR1 SEHNR, CDR2 FQNEAQ (reference sequence). This CDR3 has 15 amino acids.

This clone was counted a single time. V gene TRBV7-2 combines with J gene TRBJ1-2, with a possible D match to TRBD1 (6 bases). The CDR3 is made up of 15 amino acids. The germline V gene encodes CDR1 SGHTA and CDR2 FQGNSA. Trimming stripped 5 bases from V and 2 bases from J, with 15 bases between. CDR3 DNA: TGTGCCAGCAGCCCGGACAGAGTCATAAACTATGGCTACACCTTC. Protein sequence: CASSPDRVINYGYTF.

J is TRBJ2-5 and V is TRBV19; 9 nucleotides match TRBD2. Germline assignment: CDR1 LNHDA and CDR2 SQIVND (reference sequence). CDR3 size: 13 residues. The J segment lost 5 bases and the V segment lost 3 bases, leaving 1 base of the junction unmatched. The CDR3 DNA sequence: TGTGCCAGTAGTATGGGACTAGCCGAGACCCAGTACTTC. As protein: CASSMGLAETQYF.

The rearrangement uses TRBV4-3 and TRBJ2-1; 11 bases are shared with TRBD2. The length of the CDR3 is 16 residues. Germline CDR1 reads LGHNA; CDR2 reads YSLEER. V was pared by 4 bases and J by 3 bases, with 5 bases of the junction left unmatched. The CDR3 DNA reads as TGCGCCAGCAGCCTTTCTAGCGGGGGGTTCTACAATGAGCAGTTCTTC. Translated, it gives CASSLSSGGFYNEQFF.

The sample holds one count of this clone. The chain joins TRBV9 to TRBJ2-3; 10 nucleotides align to TRBD2. V trimming: 7 bases; J trimming: 1 base; junction bases outside the gene matches: 6. CDR1 and CDR2 (germline): SGDLS, YYNGEE. CDR3 size: 15 residues. This CDR3 reads CASSIAGGGTDTQYF. The CDR3 DNA reads as TGTGCCAGCTCGATAGCGGGGGGTGGCACAGATACGCAGTATTTT.

This chain joins TRBV5-4 and TRBJ2-6; tentative D call: TRBD2 (6 bases). There are 16 residues in the CDR3. Germline V gene data show CDR1 as SGHNT and CDR2 as YYREEE (reference sequence). V shed 4 bases and J shed 2 bases, with 13 bases lying between them. CDR3 loop: CASSQNGGAGANVLTF. CDR3 sequence (DNA): TGTGCCAGCAGCCAGAACGGGGGTGCTGGGGCCAACGTCCTGACTTTC.

The rearrangement joins TRBV4-3 to TRBJ2-1, with TRBD2 matching 12 bases. V lost 0 bases and J lost 4; bases outside the gene matches: 4. The CDR3 extends over 17 amino acids. Per the germline V gene, CDR1 is LGHNA and CDR2 is YSLEER. CDR3 residues: CASSQEGLAGGYNEQFF. The CDR3 coding sequence is TGCGCCAGCAGCCAAGAAGGGCTAGCGGGGGGGTACAATGAGCAGTTCTTC.

The chain has TRBV7-2 and TRBJ1-2; the D gene is possibly TRBD1 (5 bases). CDR3 size: 17 residues. CDR1 is SGHTA, CDR2 FQGNSA, per germline. V lost 7 bases and J lost 1, with 22 bases in between. The CDR3 reads CASTPSGTQRGNYGYTF. The CDR3 DNA is TGTGCCAGCACCCCCTCCGGTACTCAAAGGGGTAACTATGGCTACACCTTC.

The rearrangement links TRBV7-2 to TRBJ1-1; the D gene is possibly TRBD1 (5 bases). Germline CDR1 and CDR2: SGHTA and FQGNSA. The CDR3 is made up of 15 amino acids. V was pared by 1 base and J by 4 bases, with 13 bases between. CDR3 nucleotide sequence: TGTGCCAGCAGCTTAGTCCCAGGGTCGGGCACTGAAGCTTTCTTT. Translated: CASSLVPGSGTEAFF. The full variable domain, in which reference TRBV7-2 and TRBJ1-1 provide the parts outside the CDR3, is GAGVSQSPSNKVTEKGKDVELRCDPISGHTALYWYRQSLGQGLEFLIYFQGNSAPDKSGLPSDRFSAERTGGSVSTLTIQRTQQEDSAVYLCASSLVPGSGTEAFFGQGTRLTVV.

The chain links TRBV3-1 (or the pseudogene TRBV3-2) to TRBJ1-5; D call uncertain. Trimming stripped 0 bases from V and 7 bases from J, with 10 bases between. The length of the CDR3 is 14 residues. Germline lookup yields CDR1 LGHDT and CDR2 YNNKEL (reference sequence). The CDR3 sequence is CASSQESGEQPQHF. CDR3 nucleotide sequence: TGTGCCAGCAGCCAAGAGTCCGGGGAGCAGCCCCAGCATTTT.

A few counts support this clone. This chain links TRBV4-1 with TRBJ1-5; the D gene is possibly TRBD1 (5 bases). V lost 0 bases to trimming and J lost 5 bases, with 14 bases between them. Germline V gene data show CDR1 as MGHRA and CDR2 as YSYEKL. CDR3 length equals 16 residues. CDR3 residues: CASSQEAGRLDQPQHF. DNA for the CDR3: TGCGCCAGCAGCCAAGAGGCAGGGAGGCTGGATCAGCCCCAGCATTTT.

This sequence joins TRBV6-6 and TRBJ1-1; TRBD1 matches 7 bases. The germline CDR1 and CDR2 sequences are MNHNY and SVGAGI (reference sequence). V lost 6 bases, J lost 5 bases, and 6 bases stayed unmatched. The CDR3 covers 13 residues. CDR3 loop: CASSSGGRTEAFF. DNA of the CDR3: TGTGCCAGCAGCTCAGGGGGACGGACTGAAGCTTTCTTT.